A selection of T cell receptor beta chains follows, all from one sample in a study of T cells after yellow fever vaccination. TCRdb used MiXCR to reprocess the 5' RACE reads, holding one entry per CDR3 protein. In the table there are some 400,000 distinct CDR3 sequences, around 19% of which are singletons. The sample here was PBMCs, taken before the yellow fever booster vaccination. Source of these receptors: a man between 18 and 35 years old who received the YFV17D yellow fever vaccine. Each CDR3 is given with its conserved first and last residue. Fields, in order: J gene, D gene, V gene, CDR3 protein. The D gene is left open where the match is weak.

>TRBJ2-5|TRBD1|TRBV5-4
CASSSRQGVGETQYF
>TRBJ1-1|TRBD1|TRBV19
CASSIARDRDTEAFF
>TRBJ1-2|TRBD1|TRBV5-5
CASSPSTGEDYGYTF
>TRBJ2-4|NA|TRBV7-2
CASGPGDIYNIQYF
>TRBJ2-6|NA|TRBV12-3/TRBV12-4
CASRMAVFSGANVLTF
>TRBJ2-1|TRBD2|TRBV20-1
CSALSGGTYNEQFF
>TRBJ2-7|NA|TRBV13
CASSVEGYEQYF
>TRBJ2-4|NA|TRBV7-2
CASTWTGLAKNIQYF
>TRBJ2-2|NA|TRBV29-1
CSGQGYTGELFF
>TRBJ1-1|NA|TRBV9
CASSVSGGASEAFF
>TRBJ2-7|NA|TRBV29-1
CIVEVPGSGEQYF
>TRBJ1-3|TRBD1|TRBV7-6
CASSQAGRGSGNTIYF
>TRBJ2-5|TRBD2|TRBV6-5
CASSVPATSGGGQETQYF
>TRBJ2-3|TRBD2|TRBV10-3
CAIRDGGAGADTQYF
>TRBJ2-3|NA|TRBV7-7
CASSLNPGSTDTQYF
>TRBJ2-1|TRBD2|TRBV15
CATSLQSGGAHEQFF
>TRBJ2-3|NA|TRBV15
CATSSSLTVSSTDTQYF
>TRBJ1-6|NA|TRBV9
CASSPRQGHSPLHF
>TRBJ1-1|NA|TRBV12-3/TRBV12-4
CASRLGGSRVLGTEAFF
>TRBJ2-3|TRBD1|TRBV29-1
CSVELTRGYAQYF
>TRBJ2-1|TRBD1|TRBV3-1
CASSLTGADEQFF
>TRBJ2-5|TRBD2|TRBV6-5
CASSYSATSGYRQETQYF
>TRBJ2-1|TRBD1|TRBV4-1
CASSQRLTGGSYNEQFF
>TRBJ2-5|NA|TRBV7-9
CASGQSGETQYF
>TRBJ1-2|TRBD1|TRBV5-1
CASSSQGASSYGYTF
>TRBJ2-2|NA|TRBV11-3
CASSQDKNTGELFF
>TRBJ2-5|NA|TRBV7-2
CASSFSGMETQYF
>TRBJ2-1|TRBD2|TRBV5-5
CASSLAGRAKGQFF
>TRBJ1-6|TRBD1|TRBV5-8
CASSLRGRDSPLHF
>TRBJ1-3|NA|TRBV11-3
CASSLGGGRGSGNTIYF
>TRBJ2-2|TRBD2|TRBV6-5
CASSRLAGRFGGELFF
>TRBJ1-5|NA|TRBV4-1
CASSQEVHSDQPQHF
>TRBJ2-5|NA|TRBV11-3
CASSRGRLETQYF
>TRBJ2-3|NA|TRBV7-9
CASSWASRAGLEYF
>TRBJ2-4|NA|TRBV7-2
CASSLDRQNIQYF
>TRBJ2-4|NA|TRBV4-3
CASSQDRQGLAKNIQYF
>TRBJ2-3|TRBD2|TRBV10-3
CAISAASGDGRDTQYF
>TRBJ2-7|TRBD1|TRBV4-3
CASSQGTDLYEQYF
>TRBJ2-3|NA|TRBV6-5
CASSPGVVFITDTQYF
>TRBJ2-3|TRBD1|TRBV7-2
CASSPPGGRRTDTQYF
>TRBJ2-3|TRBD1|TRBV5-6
CASSSPGQGGTQYF
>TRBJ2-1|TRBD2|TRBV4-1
CASSPLAGGAWNEQFF
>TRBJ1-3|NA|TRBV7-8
CASSPLANGNTIYF
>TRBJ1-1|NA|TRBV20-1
CSARDPGGRYSEAFF
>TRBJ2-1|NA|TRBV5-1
CASSFGGDNEQFF
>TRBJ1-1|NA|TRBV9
CASSVVTGMNTEAFF
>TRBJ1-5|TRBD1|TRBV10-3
CAISRQGMKGQPQHF
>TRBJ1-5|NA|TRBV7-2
CASSSYGQNYQPQHF
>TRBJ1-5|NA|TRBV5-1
CASSLQGTDQPQHF
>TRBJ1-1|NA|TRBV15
CATSRGTANTEAFF
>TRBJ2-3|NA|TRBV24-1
CATSDLQDPRPDTQYF
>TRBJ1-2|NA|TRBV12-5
CASGLELGARGYTF
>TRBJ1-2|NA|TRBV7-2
CASSLFGLHYGYTF
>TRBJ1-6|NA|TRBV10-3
CAISPMRGDIYNSPLHF
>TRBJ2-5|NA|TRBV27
CASSLFPAYQETQYF
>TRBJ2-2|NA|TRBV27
CASGLGELFF
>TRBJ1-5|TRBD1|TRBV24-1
CATSDPRQGINQPQHF
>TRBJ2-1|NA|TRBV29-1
CSSQDYNEQFF
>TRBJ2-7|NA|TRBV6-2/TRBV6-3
CASSYNAGVAYEQYF
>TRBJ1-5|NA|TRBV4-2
CASSQDLNQPQHF